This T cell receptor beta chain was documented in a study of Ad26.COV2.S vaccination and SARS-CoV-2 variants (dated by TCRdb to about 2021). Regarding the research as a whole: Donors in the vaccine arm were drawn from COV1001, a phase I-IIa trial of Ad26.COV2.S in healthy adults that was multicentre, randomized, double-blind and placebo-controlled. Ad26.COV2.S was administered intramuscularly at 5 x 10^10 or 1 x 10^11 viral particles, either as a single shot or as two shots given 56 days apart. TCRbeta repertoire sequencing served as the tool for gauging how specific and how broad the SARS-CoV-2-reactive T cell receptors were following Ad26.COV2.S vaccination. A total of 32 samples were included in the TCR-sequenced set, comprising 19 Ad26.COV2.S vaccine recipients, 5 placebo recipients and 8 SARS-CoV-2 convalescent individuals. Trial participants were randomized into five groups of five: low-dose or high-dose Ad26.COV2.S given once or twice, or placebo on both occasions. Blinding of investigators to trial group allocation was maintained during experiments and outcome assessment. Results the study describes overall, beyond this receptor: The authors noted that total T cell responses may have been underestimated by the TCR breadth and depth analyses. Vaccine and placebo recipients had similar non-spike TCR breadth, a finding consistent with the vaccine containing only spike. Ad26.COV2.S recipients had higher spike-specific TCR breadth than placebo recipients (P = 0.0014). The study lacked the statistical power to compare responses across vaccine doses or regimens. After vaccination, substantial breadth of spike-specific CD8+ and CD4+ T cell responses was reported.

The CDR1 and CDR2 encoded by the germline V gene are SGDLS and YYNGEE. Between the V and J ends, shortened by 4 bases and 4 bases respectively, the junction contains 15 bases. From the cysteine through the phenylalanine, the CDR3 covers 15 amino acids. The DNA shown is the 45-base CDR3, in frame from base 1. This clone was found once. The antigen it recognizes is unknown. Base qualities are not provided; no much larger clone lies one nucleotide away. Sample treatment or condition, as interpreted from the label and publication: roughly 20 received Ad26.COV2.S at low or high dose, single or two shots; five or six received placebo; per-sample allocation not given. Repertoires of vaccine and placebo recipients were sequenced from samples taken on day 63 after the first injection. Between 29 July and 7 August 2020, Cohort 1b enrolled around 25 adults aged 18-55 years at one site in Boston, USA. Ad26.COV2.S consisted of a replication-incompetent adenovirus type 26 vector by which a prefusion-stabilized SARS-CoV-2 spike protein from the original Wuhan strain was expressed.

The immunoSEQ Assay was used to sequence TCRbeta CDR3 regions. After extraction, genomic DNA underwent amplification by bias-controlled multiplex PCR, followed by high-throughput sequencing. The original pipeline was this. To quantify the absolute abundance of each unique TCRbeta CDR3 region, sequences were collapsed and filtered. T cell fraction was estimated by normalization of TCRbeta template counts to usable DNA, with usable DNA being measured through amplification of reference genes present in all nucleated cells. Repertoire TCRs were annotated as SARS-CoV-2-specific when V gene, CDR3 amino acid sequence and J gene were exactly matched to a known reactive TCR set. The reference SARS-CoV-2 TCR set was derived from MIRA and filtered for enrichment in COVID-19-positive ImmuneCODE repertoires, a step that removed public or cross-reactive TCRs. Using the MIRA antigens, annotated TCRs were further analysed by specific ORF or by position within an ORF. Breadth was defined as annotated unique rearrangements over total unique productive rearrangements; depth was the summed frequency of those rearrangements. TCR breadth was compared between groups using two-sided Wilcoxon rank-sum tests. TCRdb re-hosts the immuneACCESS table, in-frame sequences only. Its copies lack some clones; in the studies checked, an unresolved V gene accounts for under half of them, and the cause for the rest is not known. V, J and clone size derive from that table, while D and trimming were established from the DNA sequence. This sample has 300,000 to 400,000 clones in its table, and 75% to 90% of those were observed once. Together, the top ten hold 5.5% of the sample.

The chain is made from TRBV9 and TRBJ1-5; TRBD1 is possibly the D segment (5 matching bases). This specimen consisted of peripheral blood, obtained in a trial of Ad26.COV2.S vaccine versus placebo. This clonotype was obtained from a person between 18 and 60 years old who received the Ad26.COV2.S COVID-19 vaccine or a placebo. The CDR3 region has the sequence CASSTGTVENQPQHF. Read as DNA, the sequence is TGTGCCAGCAGCACCGGGACGGTTGAAAATCAGCCCCAGCATTTT.